The 10 T cell receptor beta chains below were found in one sample sequenced in a study of beta chain features in type 1 diabetes. Reverse transcribing all isolated RNA meant expressed TCRB transcripts were sequenced. Sequenced by immunoSEQ multiplex PCR; TCRdb stores in-frame clones only, minus some. The table lists 350,000 or so clones, about 18% of them singletons. What was sequenced was naive CD4+ T cells from blood. Every receptor here comes from a woman aged 18 to 35 in good health.

The chain has TRBV2 and TRBJ1-4, with D uncertain. This CDR3 region has 15 residues. Trimming shortened V by 5 bases and J by 6 bases, and 16 bases separated the two germline ends. From germline, CDR1 is SNHLY and CDR2 FYNNEI. The CDR3 DNA is TGTGCCAGCAGTCTGAGGAGTTCGGCCGATGAAAAACTGTTTTTT. As protein: CASSLRSSADEKLFF.

The rearrangement links TRBV11-2 to TRBJ2-7, with 8 bases aligning to TRBD1. Germline V gene lookup returns CDR1 SGHAT and CDR2 FQNNGV. Trimming cost V 5 bases and J 5 bases; bases outside gene matches: 5. CDR3 size: 13 residues. The CDR3 coding sequence is TGTGCCAGCAGCCTCGACAGGGGACACGAGCAGTACTTC. Translation gives CASSLDRGHEQYF.

The rearrangement uses TRBV5-1 and TRBJ2-1; no clear D. The V and J ends lost 1 base and 7 bases respectively, with 12 bases between them. The CDR3 spans 14 residues. Germline CDR1 SGHRS, CDR2 YFSETQ. Here the CDR3 reads CASSLIIRKNEQFF. DNA of the CDR3: TGCGCCAGCAGCTTGATTATCAGAAAAAATGAGCAGTTCTTC.

This clone was observed a few times. V usage is TRBV9 and J usage is TRBJ2-5, with a weak D call TRBD2 (5 bases). Trimming took off 0 bases at V and 2 bases at J, with 11 bases between the two ends. This CDR3 is built from 15 residues. CDR1 is SGDLS and CDR2 is YYNGEE in the germline V gene. CDR3 bases: TGTGCCAGCAGCGTAGGGTTGGGAGTTCAAGAGACCCAGTACTTC. Residues: CASSVGLGVQETQYF.

There are a few counts of this clone. The chain is built from TRBV30 and TRBJ2-7; 10 bases match TRBD2. J gave up 2 bases and V 4 bases, and 11 bases lay outside the gene matches. CDR1 GTSNPN and CDR2 SVGIG come from the germline V gene (reference sequence). CDR3 length: 16 residues. For the CDR3, the DNA is TGTGCCTGGAAGGCCCGGCTAGCGGGGGCTACCTACGAGCAGTACTTC. Translating it yields CAWKARLAGATYEQYF.

This clone was observed a few times. The genes are TRBV30 and TRBJ2-3, with D perhaps TRBD1 (5 bases). Trimming took off 3 bases at V and 0 bases at J, with 13 bases between the two ends. Germline CDR1 GTSNPN, CDR2 SVGIG (reference sequence). The CDR3 covers 15 residues. The CDR3 DNA reads TGTGCCTGGAGAGAGACAGAAGCTAGCACAGATACGCAGTATTTT. Residues: CAWRETEASTDTQYF.

This clone was seen only a few times. The rearrangement joins TRBV11-3 to TRBJ2-3; TRBD2 aligns across 13 bases. The length of the CDR3 is 16 residues. The germline V gene encodes CDR1 SGHNT and CDR2 YENEEA. The junction had 2 bases not matched to a gene; V was cut back by 3 bases and J by 2 bases. The CDR3 DNA sequence: TGTGCCAGCAGCTTCACTAGCGGGAGGGTCACAGATACGCAGTATTTT. Its translation is CASSFTSGRVTDTQYF.

The chain links TRBV6-1 to TRBJ2-2; 8 nucleotides match TRBD1. This CDR3 has 17 residues. The germline CDR1 and CDR2 sequences are MNHNS and SASEGT. The J segment lost 1 base and the V segment lost 1 base, leaving 5 bases of the junction unmatched. The CDR3 DNA reads TGTGCCAGCAGTGAAGGCGTCGGGACAGGGAACACCGGGGAGCTGTTTTTT. It encodes CASSEGVGTGNTGELFF.

This clone was found a few times. The chain uses TRBV30 and TRBJ1-5, with 7 bases fitting TRBD1. The V gene end was trimmed by 2 bases and the J gene end by 6 bases; junction bases not matched to a gene: 7. Germline CDR1 reads GTSNPN; CDR2 reads SVGIG (reference sequence). The CDR3 runs 14 residues. CDR3 in DNA: TGTGCCTGGAGTCTCAACAGGGGAGGTCAGCCCCAGCATTTT. This gives the protein CAWSLNRGGQPQHF.

A few counts support this clone. The chain links TRBV28 to TRBJ1-6; TRBD1 agrees at 8 bases. The germline V gene encodes CDR1 MDHEN and CDR2 SYDVKM. The CDR3 extends over 12 amino acids. V shed 11 bases, J shed 9 bases, and the junction held 6 bases outside the gene matches. In nucleotides, the CDR3 is TGTGCCGGAACAGGGGGTAGTTCACCCCTCCACTTT. Its protein product is CAGTGGSSPLHF.